This T cell receptor beta chain derives from a study of regulatory T cells in long-lasting Graves disease. Turning to the study itself: The criterion for persistent Graves' disease was over 5 years of antithyroid drugs with positive TSH receptor antibodies. Study conclusions and caveats: Newly diagnosed disease favored TRBV20-1 and TRBJ2-1 over persistent disease.

Germline V gene data show CDR1 as PRHDT and CDR2 as FYEKMQ (reference sequence). Trimming at V came to 4 bases and at J to 2 bases, leaving 9 bases not matched to a gene. The CDR3 has 18 residues. Construction of the TCR beta libraries employed iRepertoire HTBI primers in conjunction with Arm-PCR of CDR3 regions. MiXCR, run by TCRdb on the multiplex PCR reads, gives a single entry per CDR3 protein. In the table there are around 450,000 distinct CDR3 sequences, 20% to 25% of which are singletons. A note on this clonotype: The antigen remains undetermined.

Time point of the sample: persistent/refractory GD, antithyroid drugs over 5 years with positive TRAb. Making the TCR library involved RNA that had been extracted from PBMCs. Enrollment of patients was through an endocrinology department in Xi'an, China. This sequence joins TRBV13 and TRBJ2-1; TRBD1 agrees at 12 bases. Sequences were derived from peripheral blood mononuclear cells (PBMCs), sampled when the disease was refractory, from a patient treated with antithyroid drugs. This receptor was obtained from a female donor with Graves disease. DNA for the CDR3: TGTGCCAGCAGCTCCGGGACAGGGGGCGTCCCCCCCTACAATGAGCAGTTCTTC. Amino acids: CASSSGTGGVPPYNEQFF.